This TCR beta chain came from a study of identical twins. V was cut by 3 bases and J by 0 bases, with 12 bases left in between. Germline loops: CDR1 MDHEN, CDR2 SYDVKM. The CDR3 runs 15 residues. TCRdb reprocessed the 5' RACE reads with MiXCR, giving one entry per CDR3 protein. The data hold about 660,000 distinct CDR3 sequences, with 8.6% observed a single time. The data also belong to a second study, concerning yellow fever vaccine responses in identical twins.

The sequence was collected from a woman aged 18-35 years in good health. The sequenced sample consisted of PBMCs. The chain uses TRBV28 and TRBJ2-7; possibly TRBD1 for D (6 bases). The CDR3 loop reads CASSFPGATSYEQYF. The CDR3 bases are TGTGCCAGCAGTTTCCCAGGGGCTACCTCCTACGAGCAGTACTTC.